This T cell receptor (beta chain) derives from a study of blood T cell repertoires in COVID-19. Sequencing used immunoSEQ multiplex PCR; TCRdb keeps in-frame clones, though not all of them. This repertoire shows some 130,000 clones, about nine tenths found once; its top ten account for over 9.5%. Germline CDR1 WNHNN, CDR2 SYGVQD (reference sequence). This CDR3 contains 14 residues. V dropped 4 bases and J dropped 4 bases, with 11 bases sitting between them. The sample comprised peripheral blood. The TCR was taken from a woman aged 70-85 years with COVID-19, enrolled during active disease. This chain joins TRBV10-1 and TRBJ1-5; possibly TRBD1 for D (6 bases). The CDR3 is CASSAGARNQPQHF. The CDR3 DNA follows: TGCGCCAGCAGTGCAGGGGCGAGGAATCAGCCCCAGCATTTT.